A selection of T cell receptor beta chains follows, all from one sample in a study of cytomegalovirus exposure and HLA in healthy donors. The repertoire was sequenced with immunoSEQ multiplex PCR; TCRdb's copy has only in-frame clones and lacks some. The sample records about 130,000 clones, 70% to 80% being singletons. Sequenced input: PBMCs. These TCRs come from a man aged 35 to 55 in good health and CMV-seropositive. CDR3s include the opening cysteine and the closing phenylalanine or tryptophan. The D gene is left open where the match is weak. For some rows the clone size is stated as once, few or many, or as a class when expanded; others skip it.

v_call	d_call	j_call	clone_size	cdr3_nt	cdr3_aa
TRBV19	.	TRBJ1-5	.	TGTGCCAGTAGTATCCGGGACACCTTGAAGACCCAGCATTTT	CASSIRDTLKTQHF
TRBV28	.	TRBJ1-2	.	TGTGCCAGCAGCCCACCCGGGACACGCGGCTACACCTTC	CASSPPGTRGYTF
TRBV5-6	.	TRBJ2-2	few	TGTGCCAGCAGCTTAGGGACTCCCGGGGAGCTGTTTTTT	CASSLGTPGELFF
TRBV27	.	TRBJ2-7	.	TGTGCCAGCAGTTTAATCAGGGCCTTATTAGACGAGCAGTACTTC	CASSLIRALLDEQYF
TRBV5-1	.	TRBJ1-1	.	TGCGCCAGCAGGTATGACTTGAACACTGAAGCTTTCTTT	CASRYDLNTEAFF
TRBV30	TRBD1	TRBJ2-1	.	TGTGCCTGGCTCCCAGGGGGCCCTTGGAATGAGCAGTTCTTC	CAWLPGGPWNEQFF
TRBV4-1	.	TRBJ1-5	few	TGCGCCAGCAGCCAAGATGTGACCGGGGGGGGTTATAGCAATCAGCCCCAGCATTTT	CASSQDVTGGGYSNQPQHF
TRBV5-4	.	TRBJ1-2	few	TGTGCCAGCAGCCCTCGGACAGCCAACTATGGCTACACCTTC	CASSPRTANYGYTF
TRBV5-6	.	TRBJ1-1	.	TGTGCCAGCAGCCTACGATCGGGGTTCTCCGAAGCTTTCTTT	CASSLRSGFSEAFF
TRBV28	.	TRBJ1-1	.	TGTGCCAGCAGTTTGGTTCAGGAGAACACTGAAGCTTTCTTT	CASSLVQENTEAFF
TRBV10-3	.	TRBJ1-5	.	TGTGCCATCAGTGAAATGGGTGGGGAGCGCAATCAGCCCCAGCATTTT	CAISEMGGERNQPQHF
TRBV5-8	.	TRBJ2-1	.	TGTGCCAGCAGCGGAGCCCCGGGACTCACTAGTGAGCAGTTCTTC	CASSGAPGLTSEQFF
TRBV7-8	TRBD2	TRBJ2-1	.	TGTGCCAGCAGCCGGGTACTTAGCGGGACCATGGACGAGCAGTTCTTC	CASSRVLSGTMDEQFF
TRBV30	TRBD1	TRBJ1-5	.	TGTGCCTGGAGCGCCACCAGGGGGCCCTATAGCAATCAGCCCCAGCATTTT	CAWSATRGPYSNQPQHF
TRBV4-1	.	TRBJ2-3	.	TGCGCCAGCAGCCAAGATCGGCGGGGAGATACGCAGTATTTT	CASSQDRRGDTQYF
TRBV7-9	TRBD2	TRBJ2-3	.	TGTGCCAGCAGCTTAGTGCGGGGGACTGGCGATACGCAGTATTTT	CASSLVRGTGDTQYF
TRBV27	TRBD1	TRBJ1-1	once	TGTGCCAGCCCAGGGGGCACTGAAGCTTTCTTT	CASPGGTEAFF
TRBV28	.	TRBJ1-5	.	TGTGCCAGCAGTTTAGCCGTCGCCGGGGGTCCCCAGCATTTT	CASSLAVAGGPQHF
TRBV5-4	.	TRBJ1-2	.	TGTGCCAGCAGCTTTCTCGGGGTGGACTATGGCTGCACCTTC	CASSFLGVDYGCTF
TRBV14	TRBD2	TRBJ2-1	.	TGTGCCAGCAGCCAAGGAGGGGGCTGGACTAGCGGGTGGTACAATGAGCAGTTCTTC	CASSQGGGWTSGWYNEQFF
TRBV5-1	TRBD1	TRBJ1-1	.	TGCGCCAGCAGCTTGGACAGGGGCTCATCGATGGGGACTGAAGCTTTCTTT	CASSLDRGSSMGTEAFF
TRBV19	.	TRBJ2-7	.	TGTGCCAGTGCGCCTCCCCAGGGAACCTACGAGCAGTACTTC	CASAPPQGTYEQYF
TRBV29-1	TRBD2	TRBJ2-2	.	TGCAGCGGGGGGACTAGCGGGAGTGGCGGGGAGCTGTTTTTT	CSGGTSGSGGELFF
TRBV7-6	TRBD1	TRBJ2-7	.	TGTGCCAGCAGCTTAGGGACGGGACAGGGGGCCTACGAGCAGTACTTC	CASSLGTGQGAYEQYF
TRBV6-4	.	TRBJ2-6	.	TGTGCCAGCAGTGACTCTGAGAGCTCTGGGGCCAACGTCCTGACTTTC	CASSDSESSGANVLTF
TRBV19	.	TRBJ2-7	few	TGTGCCAGTAGTATAGGGCAGGCGATGATCCACGAGCAGTACTTC	CASSIGQAMIHEQYF
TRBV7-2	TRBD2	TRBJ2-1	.	TGTGCCAGCAGCTTAGGTGGGAGGGCAGATGAGCAGTTCTTC	CASSLGGRADEQFF
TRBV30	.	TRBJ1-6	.	TGTGCCTGGAGTACAGGGAGTTCACCCCTCCACTTT	CAWSTGSSPLHF
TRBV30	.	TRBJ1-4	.	TGTGCCTGGAAGTGGGGGCCGAATAATGAAAAACTGTTTTTT	CAWKWGPNNEKLFF
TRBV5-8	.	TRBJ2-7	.	TGTGCCAGCAGCTTGTCAAACTGGGGCGGGCAGTACTTC	CASSLSNWGGQYF
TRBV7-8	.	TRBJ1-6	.	TGTGCCAGCAGCGCAGTGACAAATTCACCCCTCCACTTT	CASSAVTNSPLHF
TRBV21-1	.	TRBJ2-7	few	TGTGCCAGCAGCAAGTCGACAATGCCCTACGAGCAGTACTTC	CASSKSTMPYEQYF
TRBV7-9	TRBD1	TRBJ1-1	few	TGTGCCAGCAGCTTAAGCCCCGGGACAGGGTTGGCTGAAGCTTTCTTT	CASSLSPGTGLAEAFF
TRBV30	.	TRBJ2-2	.	TGTGCCTGGACAGGGACAACCCCGGCCGGGGAGCTGTTTTTT	CAWTGTTPAGELFF
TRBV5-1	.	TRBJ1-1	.	TGCGCCAGCCAAGTGACGGGGAACACTGAAGCTTTCTTT	CASQVTGNTEAFF
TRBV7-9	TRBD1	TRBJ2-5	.	TGTGCCAGCAGCTTGTCGGGACAGCTTCAAGAGACCCAGTACTTC	CASSLSGQLQETQYF
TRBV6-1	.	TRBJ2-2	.	TGTGCCAGCAGACACCTGAACACCGGGGAGCTGTTTTTT	CASRHLNTGELFF
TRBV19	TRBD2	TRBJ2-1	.	TGTGCCAGTAGGACTTGGGGGGGACTCTACAATGAGCAGTTCTTC	CASRTWGGLYNEQFF
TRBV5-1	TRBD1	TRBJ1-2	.	TGCGCCAGCAGCTTGGCCACAGGGGGCGCGGGCTACACCTTC	CASSLATGGAGYTF
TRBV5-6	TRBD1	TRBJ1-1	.	TGTGCCAGCAGCTGGGGACAGGGAAGCACTGAAGCTTTCTTT	CASSWGQGSTEAFF